This entry is about one TCR beta chain. This specimen comes from a study of blood T cell repertoires in COVID-19. Measured with immunoSEQ multiplex PCR; TCRdb has only the in-frame clones, and not every one. Among about 160,000 clones, roughly 80% were seen once, and the ten largest hold around 8.1%. The ends were cut back, 3 bases at V and 5 bases at J, with 7 bases in the middle. The germline V gene has CDR1 KGHSH and CDR2 LQKENI. The CDR3 totals 12 residues. Material: peripheral blood. V is TRBV18 and J is TRBJ1-1; maybe TRBD1 (5 bases). This sequence was found in a man aged 55 to 69 with acute or convalescent COVID-19. The CDR3 loop is CASSPGLTEAFF. The CDR3 DNA follows: TGTGCCAGCTCACCGGGGCTTACTGAAGCTTTCTTT.